The 6 T cell receptor beta chains in this list originate from one sample, sequenced in a study of CD4 T cells in relation to SARS-CoV-2 and coronaviruses. The antigens of these receptors remain unknown. The unexposed donors gave CD4+ T cells in 2011-2018, prior to COVID-19. After about 10 days of culture, CD4+ T cells were isolated. Profiled with immunoSEQ multiplex PCR; TCRdb holds only in-frame clones, not every one. The repertoire includes 26,000 or so clones, 74% of them detected once, and 20% to 25% sits in the top ten. Sequencing input: CD4+ T cells from PBMCs, cultured in vitro. The receptor source for this set is a human donor in good health.

This sequence joins TRBV11-2 and TRBJ2-7, with 10 bases fitting TRBD2. Per the germline V gene, CDR1 is SGHAT and CDR2 is FQNNGV. The CDR3 loop spans 19 amino acids. V lost 7 bases, J lost 3 bases, and 21 bases stayed unmatched. The CDR3 sequence is CASNPRWGSGRTVNYEQYF. The CDR3 bases are TGTGCCAGCAACCCCCGCTGGGGTAGCGGGAGGACAGTCAACTACGAGCAGTACTTC.

This sequence joins TRBV19 and TRBJ2-1; 8 nucleotides agree with TRBD2. Trimming took 6 bases from V and 10 from J; bases not matched to a gene: 14. Germline V CDR1 and CDR2: LNHDA, SQIVND (reference sequence). The CDR3 consists of 15 residues. CDR3 nucleotides: TGTGCCAGTAGACCCCCGGGGCGGGGGGCCCGGGAGCAGTTCTTC. This gives the protein CASRPPGRGAREQFF.

The chain combines TRBV29-1 with TRBJ2-7, with D perhaps matching TRBD2 (5 bases). Germline V lookup: CDR1 SQVTM, CDR2 ANQGSEA. The CDR3 runs 12 residues. Trimming cost V 6 bases and J 6 bases, with 15 bases left between them. The CDR3 protein is CSVPRPSGEQYF. The CDR3 coding sequence is TGCAGCGTCCCAAGGCCGAGCGGCGAGCAGTACTTC.

The chain carries TRBV5-1 and TRBJ2-1; D unclear. V was cut by 0 bases and J by 0 bases, with 7 bases left in between. This CDR3 is built from 15 residues. Germline V gene sequence: CDR1 SGHRS, CDR2 YFSETQ. The CDR3 DNA reads as TGCGCCAGCAGCTTGGAACAGAGCTCCTACAATGAGCAGTTCTTC. Translated: CASSLEQSSYNEQFF.

This clone showed up just a few times. This chain joins TRBV19 and TRBJ1-2; D remains ambiguous. The V gene's germline CDR1 is LNHDA and CDR2 SQIVND (reference sequence). The V end lost 1 base, the J end lost 7 bases, and 13 bases lay between the germline ends. This CDR3 is 14 amino acids long. As DNA, the CDR3 is TGTGCCAGTAGTATAGGCCCGGGGTTCACTGGCTACACCTTC. Translation gives CASSIGPGFTGYTF.

V and J are TRBV10-3 and TRBJ1-6; no clear D. The V and J ends lost 0 bases and 11 bases respectively, with 17 bases between them. Looked up from germline, CDR1 is ENHRY and CDR2 is SYGVKD. The CDR3 spans 16 residues. The CDR3 protein is CAISESGAPGGTPLHF. DNA for the CDR3: TGTGCCATCAGTGAGTCTGGTGCCCCAGGAGGGACACCCCTCCACTTT.